This T cell receptor (beta chain) was sequenced in a study of CD8+CD57+ T cells in acquired aplastic anemia. Study-wide background: An average of roughly 3 ug of DNA was obtained from sorted CD4+ and CD8+ cells. Healthy donors yielded around 10 million CD4+ cell reads on average. Study-wide results and caveats: Common to patients and controls were approximately 30 CD8+ CDR3 sequences. CD8+ Simpson's diversity in patients was not significantly different from that in controls.

This clonotype was recorded once. The target antigen is unknown. The V segment lost 2 bases and the J segment 16 bases; nucleotides outside the gene matches: 11. The CDR3 has 15 residues. Germline CDR1 SGHTA, CDR2 FQGNSA. Profiling that covered TCR beta VDJ and CDR3 relied on genomic DNA as its template. TCRdb reanalysed the reads using MiXCR and keeps one entry per CDR3 protein. The sample lists 350,000 to 450,000 distinct CDR3 sequences, about 70% occurring once. The V gene is TRBV7-2, the J gene TRBJ2-2; 12 nucleotides line up with TRBD1. This receptor was taken from a human donor in good health, serving as a control. Sequences were obtained from sorted CD4+, CD8+, or CD8+CD57+ T cells (not recorded which) from PBMCs. CDR3 region: CASSLHPGQGAAGFF. CDR3 DNA: TGTGCCAGCAGCTTACACCCGGGACAGGGGGCGGCGGGGTTTTTT.